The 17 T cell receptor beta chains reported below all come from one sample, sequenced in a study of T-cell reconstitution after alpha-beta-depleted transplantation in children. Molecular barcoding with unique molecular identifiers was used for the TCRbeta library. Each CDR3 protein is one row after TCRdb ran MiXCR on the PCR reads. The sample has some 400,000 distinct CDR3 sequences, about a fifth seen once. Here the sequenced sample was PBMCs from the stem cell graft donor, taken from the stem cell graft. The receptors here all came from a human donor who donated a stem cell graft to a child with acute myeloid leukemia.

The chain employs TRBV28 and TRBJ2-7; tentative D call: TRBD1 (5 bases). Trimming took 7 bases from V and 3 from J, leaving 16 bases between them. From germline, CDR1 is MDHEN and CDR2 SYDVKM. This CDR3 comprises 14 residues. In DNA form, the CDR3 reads TGTGCCAGCACCGCAGGGAACCCAAACTACGAGCAGTACTTC. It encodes CASTAGNPNYEQYF.

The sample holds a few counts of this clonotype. The CDR3 is CASSFGVAGVQYEQYF. CDR3 DNA: TGTGCCAGCAGTTTTGGTGTAGCGGGAGTTCAGTACGAGCAGTACTTC. The rearrangement joins TRBV12-3 or TRBV12-4 to TRBJ2-7; 9 nucleotides agree with TRBD2. J gave up 4 bases and V 3 bases, and 10 bases lay outside the gene matches. The CDR3 totals 16 residues.

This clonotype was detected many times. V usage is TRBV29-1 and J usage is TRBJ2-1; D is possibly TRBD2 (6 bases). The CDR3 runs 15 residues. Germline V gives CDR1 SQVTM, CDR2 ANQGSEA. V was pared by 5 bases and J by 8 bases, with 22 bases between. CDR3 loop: CSVQTGTPPVDEQFF. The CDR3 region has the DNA TGCAGCGTTCAAACCGGGACTCCCCCTGTGGATGAGCAGTTCTTC.

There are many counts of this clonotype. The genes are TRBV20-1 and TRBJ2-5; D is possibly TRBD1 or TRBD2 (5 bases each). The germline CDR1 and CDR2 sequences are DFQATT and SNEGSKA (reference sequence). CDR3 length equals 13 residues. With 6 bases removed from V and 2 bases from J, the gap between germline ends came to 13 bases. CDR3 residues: CSATPGRQETQYF. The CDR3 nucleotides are TGCAGTGCAACTCCGGGACGACAAGAGACCCAGTACTTC.

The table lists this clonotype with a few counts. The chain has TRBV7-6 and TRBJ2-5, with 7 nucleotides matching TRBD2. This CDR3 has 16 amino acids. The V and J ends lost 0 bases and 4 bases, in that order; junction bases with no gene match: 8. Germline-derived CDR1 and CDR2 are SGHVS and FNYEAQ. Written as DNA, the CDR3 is TGTGCCAGCAGCTTAGCGCTTGCGGGAGAAGGAGAGACCCAGTACTTC. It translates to CASSLALAGEGETQYF.

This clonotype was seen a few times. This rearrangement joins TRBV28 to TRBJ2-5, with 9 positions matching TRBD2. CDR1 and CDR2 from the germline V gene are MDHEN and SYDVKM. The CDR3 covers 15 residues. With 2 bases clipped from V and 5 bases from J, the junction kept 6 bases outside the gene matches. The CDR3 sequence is CASSLRASGKETQYF. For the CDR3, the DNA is TGTGCCAGCAGTTTAAGGGCTAGCGGGAAGGAGACCCAGTACTTC.

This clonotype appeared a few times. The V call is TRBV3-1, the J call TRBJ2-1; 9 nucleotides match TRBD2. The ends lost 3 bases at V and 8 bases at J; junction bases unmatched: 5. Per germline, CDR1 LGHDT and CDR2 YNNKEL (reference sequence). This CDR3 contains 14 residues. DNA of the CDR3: TGTGCCAGCAGCCACTCCGGGACTAGCTATGAGCAGTTCTTC. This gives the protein CASSHSGTSYEQFF.

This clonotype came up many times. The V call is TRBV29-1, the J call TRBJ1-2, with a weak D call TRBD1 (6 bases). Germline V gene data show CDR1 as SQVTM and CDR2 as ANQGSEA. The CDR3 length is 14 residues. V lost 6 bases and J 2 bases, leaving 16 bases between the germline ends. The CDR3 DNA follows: TGCAGCGTAGCCTACGGACAGTCCAACTATGGCTACACCTTC. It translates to CSVAYGQSNYGYTF.

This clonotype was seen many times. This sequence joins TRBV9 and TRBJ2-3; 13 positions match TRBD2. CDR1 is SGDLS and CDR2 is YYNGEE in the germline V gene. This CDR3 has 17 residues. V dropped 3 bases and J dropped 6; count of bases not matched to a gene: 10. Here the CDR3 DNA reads TGTGCCAGCAGCGCCCGGACTAGCGGGAGTCTTACTGATACGCAGTATTTT. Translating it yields CASSARTSGSLTDTQYF.

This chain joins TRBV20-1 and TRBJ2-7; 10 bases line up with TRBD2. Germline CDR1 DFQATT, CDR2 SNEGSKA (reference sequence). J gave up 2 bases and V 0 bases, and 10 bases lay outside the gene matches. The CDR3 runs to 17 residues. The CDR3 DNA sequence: TGCAGTGCTAGAGACCCCTGGACTAGCGGTTTAACCTACGAGCAGTACTTC. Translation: CSARDPWTSGLTYEQYF.

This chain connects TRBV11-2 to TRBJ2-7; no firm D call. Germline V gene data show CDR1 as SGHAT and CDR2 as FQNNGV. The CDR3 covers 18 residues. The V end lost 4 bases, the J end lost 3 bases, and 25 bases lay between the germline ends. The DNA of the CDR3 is TGTGCCAGCAGCTCAATCGAACATTTGCCCCGGTTGCTCTACGAGCAGTACTTC. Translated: CASSSIEHLPRLLYEQYF.

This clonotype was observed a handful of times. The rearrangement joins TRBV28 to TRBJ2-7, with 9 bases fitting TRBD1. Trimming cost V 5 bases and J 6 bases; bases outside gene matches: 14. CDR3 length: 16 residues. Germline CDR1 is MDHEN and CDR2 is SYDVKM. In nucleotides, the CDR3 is TGTGCCAGCAGTCCCGTCGTGGGACAGGGATCACGCGAGCAGTACTTC. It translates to CASSPVVGQGSREQYF.

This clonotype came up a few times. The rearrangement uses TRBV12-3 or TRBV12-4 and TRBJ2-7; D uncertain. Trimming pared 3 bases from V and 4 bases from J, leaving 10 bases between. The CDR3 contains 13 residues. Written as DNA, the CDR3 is TGTGCCAGCAGTTTGTCGGCTTATTACGAGCAGTACTTC. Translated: CASSLSAYYEQYF.

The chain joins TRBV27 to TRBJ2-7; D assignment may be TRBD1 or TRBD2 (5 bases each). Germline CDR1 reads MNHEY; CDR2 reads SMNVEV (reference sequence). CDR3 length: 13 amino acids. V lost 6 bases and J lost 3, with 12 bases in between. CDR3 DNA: TGTGCCAGCAGCTACCGGGACGACTACGAGCAGTACTTC. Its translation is CASSYRDDYEQYF.

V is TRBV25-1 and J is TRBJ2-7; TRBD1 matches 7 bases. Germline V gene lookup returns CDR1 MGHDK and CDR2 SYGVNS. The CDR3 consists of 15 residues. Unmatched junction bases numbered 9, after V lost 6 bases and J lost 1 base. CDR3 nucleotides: TGTGCCAGCAGCCAGACAGGGATTACTTCCTACGAGCAGTACTTC. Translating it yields CASSQTGITSYEQYF.

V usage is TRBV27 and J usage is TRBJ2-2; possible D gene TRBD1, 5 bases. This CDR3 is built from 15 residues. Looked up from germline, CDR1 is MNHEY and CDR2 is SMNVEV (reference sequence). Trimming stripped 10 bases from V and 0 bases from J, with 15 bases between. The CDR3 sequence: CATSWGGSNTGELFF. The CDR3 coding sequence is TGTGCCACATCTTGGGGCGGATCGAACACCGGGGAGCTGTTTTTT.

DNA of the CDR3: TGCGCCAGCAGCCAGGCTGGCGGTGAGCAGTTCTTC. Translated, it gives CASSQAGGEQFF. V and J are TRBV4-1 and TRBJ2-1; D is ambiguous. Germline CDR1 MGHRA, CDR2 YSYEKL. V was cut by 3 bases and J by 9 bases, with 9 bases left in between. CDR3 length: 12 amino acids.